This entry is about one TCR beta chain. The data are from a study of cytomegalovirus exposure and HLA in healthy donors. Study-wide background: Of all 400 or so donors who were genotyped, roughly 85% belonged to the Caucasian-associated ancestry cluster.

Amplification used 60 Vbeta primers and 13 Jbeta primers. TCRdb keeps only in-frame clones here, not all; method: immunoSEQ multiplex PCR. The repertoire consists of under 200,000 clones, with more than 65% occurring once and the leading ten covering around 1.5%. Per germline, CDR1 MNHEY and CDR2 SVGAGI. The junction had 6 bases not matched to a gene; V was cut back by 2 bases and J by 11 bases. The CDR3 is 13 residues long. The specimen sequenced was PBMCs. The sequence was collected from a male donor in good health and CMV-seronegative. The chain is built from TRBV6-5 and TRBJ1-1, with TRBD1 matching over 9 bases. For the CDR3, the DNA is TGTGCCAGCAGTTACACACAGGGGGCGCGTGCTTTCTTT. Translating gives CASSYTQGARAFF.